Below, 11 T cell receptor beta chains from the same sample are listed, as sequenced in a study of T cells after yellow fever vaccination. TCRdb re-called the 5' RACE reads with MiXCR, one entry per CDR3 protein. The sample lists about 360,000 distinct CDR3 sequences; more than 5.5% were seen once. The specimen comprised PBMCs, sampled 5 days after the yellow fever booster vaccination. All receptors derive from a man in his thirties or forties who received the YFV17D yellow fever vaccine.

In its sample, this clonotype was seen a few times. This chain joins TRBV5-1 and TRBJ2-3; TRBD2 might be the D (6 bases). Germline V gene lookup returns CDR1 SGHRS and CDR2 YFSETQ. This CDR3 is built from 18 residues. The germline V and J ends were trimmed by 1 base and 1 base, with 19 bases remaining between them. The CDR3 DNA reads as TGCGCCAGCAGCTTGTCCAAGTATATAGCGGCCCGCACAGATACGCAGTATTTT. Translated, it gives CASSLSKYIAARTDTQYF.

The rearrangement links TRBV28 to TRBJ2-7; 10 bases agree with TRBD2. After removal of 7 bases from V and 2 bases from J, the junction contained 11 bases not matched to a gene. The CDR3 consists of 16 residues. Germline V gene lookup returns CDR1 MDHEN and CDR2 SYDVKM. The CDR3 loop reads CASIGGAGGHTYEQYF. The CDR3 DNA is TGTGCCAGCATTGGGGGAGCGGGAGGGCATACCTACGAGCAGTACTTC.

This clonotype was counted a few times. CDR3 in amino acids: CASSLSGSSGLANEQFF. The CDR3, as DNA: TGTGCCAGCAGTTTAAGTGGGTCTAGCGGACTTGCCAATGAGCAGTTCTTC. The chain employs TRBV12-3 or TRBV12-4 and TRBJ2-1, with 7 bases aligning to TRBD2. Unmatched junction bases numbered 13, after V lost 2 bases and J lost 6 bases. The CDR3 contains 17 residues.

This clonotype was counted many times. The chain carries TRBV7-2 and TRBJ1-6, with unresolved D. The V end lost 1 base, the J end lost 4 bases, and 11 bases lay between the germline ends. Germline-derived CDR1 and CDR2 are SGHTA and FQGNSA. CDR3 length: 16 amino acids. The CDR3 sequence: CASSLEGSSYNSPLHF. CDR3 sequence (DNA): TGTGCCAGCAGCTTAGAGGGCAGTAGTTATAATTCACCCCTCCACTTT.

The V call is TRBV6-2 or TRBV6-3, the J call TRBJ2-1, with 7 bases identical to TRBD2. V shed 7 bases and J 8 bases; nucleotides not matched to a gene: 5. The CDR3 spans 12 residues. Germline-derived CDR1 and CDR2 are MNHEY and SVGEGT. CDR3 in DNA: TGTGCCAGCAACGGGAGGTTAGATGAGCAGTTCTTC. This codes for CASNGRLDEQFF.

This clonotype was detected ten times or more. The chain has TRBV30 and TRBJ1-2, with D hard to call. Looked up from germline, CDR1 is GTSNPN and CDR2 is SVGIG (reference sequence). This CDR3 spans 14 amino acids. Trimming took off 4 bases at V and 0 bases at J, with 12 bases between the two ends. The CDR3 here is CAWIGYGTNYGYTF. In DNA form, the CDR3 reads TGTGCCTGGATCGGCTATGGGACTAACTATGGCTACACCTTC.

Only a few counts were recorded for this clonotype. The chain's CDR3 is CASSGQAGDNEQFF. CDR3 DNA sequence: TGTGCCAGCAGCGGGCAAGCGGGAGACAATGAGCAGTTCTTC. The chain carries TRBV11-3 and TRBJ2-1; 8 nucleotides align to TRBD2. The CDR3 covers 14 residues. V lost 5 bases and J lost 5; bases outside the gene matches: 5. Germline CDR1 and CDR2: SGHNT and YENEEA.

This clonotype was seen a handful of times. J is TRBJ2-3 and V is TRBV7-8, with D tentatively TRBD2 (7 bases). Germline CDR1 and CDR2: SGHVS and FQNEAQ. The V end was cut by 5 bases, the J end by 5 bases, with 11 bases between. The CDR3 runs to 13 residues. CDR3 bases: TGTGCCAGCAGCCCGGGGGGCGAAGATACGCAGTATTTT. It is translated as CASSPGGEDTQYF.

CDR3 protein: CASSLSAPSYEQYF. CDR3 DNA: TGTGCCAGCAGCTTATCGGCTCCGTCCTACGAGCAGTACTTC. This sequence joins TRBV11-1 and TRBJ2-7; no clear D. The V end lost 2 bases, the J end lost 1 base, and 9 bases lay between the germline ends. Germline CDR1 SGHAT, CDR2 FQDESV (reference sequence). This CDR3 comprises 14 residues. The full variable domain, with the rest looked up from reference TRBV11-1 and TRBJ2-7, is EAEVAQSPRYKITEKSQAVAFWCDPISGHATLYWYRQILGQGPELLVQFQDESVVDDSQLPKDRFSAERLKGVDSTLKIQPAELGDSAMYLCASSLSAPSYEQYFGPGTRLTVT.

This clonotype was seen ten or more times. The CDR3 nucleotides read TGTGCCAGCAGGCATTTAAGGGGGATATCGAACACCGGGGAGCTGTTTTTT. This gives the protein CASRHLRGISNTGELFF. The genes are TRBV7-9 and TRBJ2-2, with a weak D call TRBD1 (6 bases). CDR3 size: 17 residues. Germline V lookup: CDR1 SEHNR, CDR2 FQNEAQ (reference sequence). V gave up 6 bases and J gave up 0 bases, with 17 bases separating them.

This clonotype was observed many times. The rearrangement uses TRBV4-3 and TRBJ2-1; 7 bases fit TRBD1. The CDR3 extends over 14 amino acids. Per germline, CDR1 LGHNA and CDR2 YSLEER. Trimming at V came to 4 bases and at J to 9 bases, leaving 9 bases not matched to a gene. CDR3: CASSRWTGDSEQFF. The CDR3 DNA is TGCGCCAGCAGCCGTTGGACAGGTGATAGTGAGCAGTTCTTC.